Reported below is one T cell receptor beta chain. The sample originates from a study of vaccination and CD4 T cells after COVID-19. The CDR3 consists of 16 residues. The V gene end was trimmed by 2 bases and the J gene end by 2 bases; junction bases not matched to a gene: 1. Germline assignment: CDR1 ENHRY and CDR2 SYGVKD. Time point described: late sampling 161 to 241 days after vaccination in three convalescent patients. TCRdb independently ran MiXCR on the PCR reads; one entry per CDR3 protein. The sample contains roughly 30,000 distinct CDR3 sequences, about 54% of which appear only once. The rearrangement joins TRBV10-3 to TRBJ2-7; 15 bases are shared with TRBD2. The sample here was CD4+ T cells from blood, taken about 7 months after SARS-CoV-2 vaccination. This receptor was identified in a human donor who had recovered from COVID-19. The CDR3 nucleotides read TGTGCCATCAGTGAGGGGACTAGCGGGAGGACCTACGAGCAGTACTTC. Its protein product is CAISEGTSGRTYEQYF.